These 31 T cell receptor beta chains were all obtained from the same sample, sequenced in a study of human thymus T cells. Clones were sequenced by immunoSEQ multiplex PCR, and TCRdb holds only the in-frame ones, with some missing. This sample has about 60,000 clones; 94% occur once, and the top ten carry around 5.9%. Sequences were obtained from blood. These receptors all stem from a boy under two years old with a congenital heart defect but otherwise immunologically healthy.

This sequence joins TRBV4-3 and TRBJ1-6; tentative D call: TRBD1 (5 bases). This CDR3 spans 17 amino acids. The V end lost 0 bases, the J end lost 0 bases, and 9 bases lay between the germline ends. Germline CDR1 reads LGHNA; CDR2 reads YSLEER. CDR3 in DNA: TGCGCCAGCAGCCAAGATTGGGGGAGCTCCTATAATTCACCCCTCCACTTT. Translated, it gives CASSQDWGSSYNSPLHF.

The V call is TRBV28, the J call TRBJ1-1, with TRBD1 matching 9 bases. Germline-derived CDR1 and CDR2 are MDHEN and SYDVKM. The CDR3 is made up of 15 amino acids. The ends lost 6 bases at V and 3 bases at J; junction bases unmatched: 8. The CDR3 spells CASRTGGIWYTEAFF. CDR3 nucleotides: TGTGCCAGCAGGACAGGGGGTATATGGTACACTGAAGCTTTCTTT.

V gene TRBV7-2 combines with J gene TRBJ1-1; 8 positions match TRBD1. Germline CDR1 is SGHTA and CDR2 is FQGNSA. Losses at the gene ends were 3 bases for V and 1 base for J; bases not matched to a gene: 10. The CDR3 has 17 amino acids. The CDR3 region is CASSLGAGGLTNTEAFF. For the CDR3, the DNA is TGTGCCAGCAGCTTGGGGGCAGGGGGCCTGACGAACACTGAAGCTTTCTTT.

The gene calls are TRBV7-9 and TRBJ1-3, with D possibly TRBD1 on 5 matching bases. CDR3 length equals 15 residues. Between the trimmed V and J ends, which lost 4 bases and 2 bases, there was a span of 12 bases. Germline-derived CDR1 and CDR2 are SEHNR and FQNEAQ (reference sequence). The CDR3, as DNA: TGTGCCAGCAGCTCCATAACAGGTGCTGGAAACACCATATATTTT. It yields the protein CASSSITGAGNTIYF.

The chain carries TRBV7-2 and TRBJ2-5; D ambiguous. Trimming removed 1 base at V and 4 bases at J, with 13 bases between. The length of the CDR3 is 15 residues. The germline gives CDR1 SGHTA, CDR2 FQGNSA. CDR3 DNA sequence: TGTGCCAGCAGCTTAGTTTCGGTGCGCGGAGAGACCCAGTACTTC. It codes for CASSLVSVRGETQYF.

This clone was detected a few times. The V gene is TRBV28, the J gene TRBJ1-1, with D possibly matching TRBD1 (5 bases). Per the germline V gene, CDR1 is MDHEN and CDR2 is SYDVKM. Trimming stripped 5 bases from V and 2 bases from J, with 9 bases between. The CDR3 has 13 residues. In DNA form, the CDR3 reads TGTGCCAGCAGTCCCGGGACCAACACTGAAGCTTTCTTT. It yields the protein CASSPGTNTEAFF.

V usage is TRBV1 and J usage is TRBJ2-5; the table calls TRBD2, which could not be checked here. The J call may be mistaken, given a closer DNA end match to TRBJ2-7. TRBV1 represents a pseudogene. The CDR3 is made up of 15 amino acids. This chain's CDR3 is CTSSQHTSVPYEQYF. CDR3 DNA: TGCACCAGCAGCCAGCACACTAGCGTTCCCTACGAGCAGTACTTC.

This clone was seen a single time. The chain recombines TRBV27 with TRBJ2-2, with 7 positions matching TRBD1. CDR1 MNHEY and CDR2 SMNVEV come from the germline V gene (reference sequence). V lost 2 bases and J lost 6; bases outside the gene matches: 0. The CDR3 has 13 residues. The CDR3 nucleotides are TGTGCCAGCAGTTTAACAGGGGCCGGGGAGCTGTTTTTT. It is translated as CASSLTGAGELFF.

The J gene is TRBJ2-5, the V gene TRBV9, with TRBD2 matching 8 bases. The CDR3 has 17 residues. Germline values: CDR1 SGDLS, CDR2 YYNGEE. The V and J ends lost 4 bases and 1 base, in that order; junction bases with no gene match: 12. The chain's CDR3 is CASSPPPRRGVQETQYF. As DNA, the CDR3 is TGTGCCAGCAGCCCGCCCCCGCGGCGGGGGGTCCAAGAGACCCAGTACTTC.

The rearrangement uses TRBV2 and TRBJ1-2, with 8 bases fitting TRBD1. V trimming: 4 bases; J trimming: 4 bases; junction bases outside the gene matches: 2. CDR1 and CDR2 from the germline V gene are SNHLY and FYNNEI. This CDR3 has 13 amino acids. Here the CDR3 reads CASSGGTGYGYTF. CDR3 DNA: TGTGCCAGCAGTGGGGGGACAGGCTATGGCTACACCTTC.

The chain has TRBV2 and TRBJ2-1; D might be TRBD2 (6 bases). The CDR3 contains 10 residues. CDR1 and CDR2 (germline): SNHLY, FYNNEI. Deletions cut 6 bases from V and 12 bases from J, with 9 bases between. The DNA of the CDR3 is TGTGCCAGCAGCGGGAGTGGGCAGTTCTTC. Encoded protein: CASSGSGQFF.

The chain combines TRBV27 with TRBJ2-5; no clear D. The CDR3 consists of 14 residues. Germline lookup yields CDR1 MNHEY and CDR2 SMNVEV (reference sequence). V lost 0 bases, J lost 1 base, and 6 bases lay in between. CDR3 bases: TGTGCCAGCAGTTTATCGAGCTTCCAAGAGACCCAGTACTTC. Protein product: CASSLSSFQETQYF.

This chain uses TRBV4-1 with TRBJ2-6; D tentatively reads TRBD1 or TRBD2 (5 bases each). The CDR3 totals 16 residues. V was trimmed by 1 base and J by 2 bases, leaving 9 bases between them. Germline values: CDR1 MGHRA, CDR2 YSYEKL. The CDR3 DNA sequence: TGCGCCAGCAGCCAAGGGGACGGCACTGGGGCCAACGTCCTGACTTTC. Protein: CASSQGDGTGANVLTF.

As concerns this clone: In the same sample, other DNA sequences code for this CDR3. The rearrangement uses TRBV20-1 and TRBJ2-5, with D unresolved. Trimming took 6 bases from V and 2 from J, leaving 4 bases between them. This CDR3 contains 10 residues. CDR1 DFQATT and CDR2 SNEGSKA come from the germline V gene (reference sequence). CDR3 sequence (DNA): TGCAGTGCGAGACAAGAGACCCAGTACTTC. Its translation is CSARQETQYF.

The chain joins TRBV19 to TRBJ1-1, with unresolved D. With 4 bases removed from V and 5 bases from J, the gap between germline ends came to 11 bases. This CDR3 region has 13 residues. Germline lookup yields CDR1 LNHDA and CDR2 SQIVND (reference sequence). The CDR3 reads CASSKVRGTEAFF. Here the CDR3 DNA reads TGTGCCAGTAGTAAGGTCCGGGGAACTGAAGCTTTCTTT.

This clone has a single count. The gene calls are TRBV4-1 and TRBJ2-7; 7 nucleotides align to TRBD2. Germline CDR1 and CDR2: MGHRA and YSYEKL. The CDR3 spans 16 residues. J lost 3 bases, V lost 0 bases, and 8 bases had no gene match. The CDR3 DNA sequence: TGCGCCAGCAGCCAAGATCATCGGCGGGGGAACTACGAGCAGTACTTC. Translating it yields CASSQDHRRGNYEQYF.

The chain employs TRBV5-6 and TRBJ2-5, with 10 positions matching TRBD2. Germline V CDR1 and CDR2: SGHDT, YYEEEE. With V trimmed by 6 bases and J by 4 bases, 6 bases remained unmatched. The CDR3 loop spans 14 amino acids. The CDR3 region has the DNA TGTGCCAGCAACGAAGCGGGGGGGCTAGAGACCCAGTACTTC. It yields the protein CASNEAGGLETQYF.

The genes are TRBV19 and TRBJ1-5, with a tentative D call TRBD1 (5 bases). Germline V gene lookup returns CDR1 LNHDA and CDR2 SQIVND (reference sequence). The CDR3 consists of 15 residues. V lost 7 bases, J lost 3 bases, and 16 bases lay in between. The CDR3 region is CASIPSTGSNQPQHF. The DNA of the CDR3 is TGTGCCAGTATTCCCTCAACAGGTTCCAATCAGCCCCAGCATTTT.

This sequence joins TRBV27 and TRBJ2-7, with TRBD1 identical over 9 bases. V lost 4 bases to trimming and J lost 4 bases; unmatched junction nucleotides: 5. CDR1 is MNHEY, CDR2 SMNVEV, per germline (reference sequence). The CDR3 has 14 amino acids. CDR3 DNA: TGTGCCAGCAGTTCAGACAGGGGGGGGTACGAGCAGTACTTC. Its translation: CASSSDRGGYEQYF.

This chain connects TRBV6-6 to TRBJ1-4, with D possibly matching TRBD1 (5 bases). Germline-derived CDR1 and CDR2 are MNHNY and SVGAGI (reference sequence). The CDR3 runs 13 residues. Trimming shortened V by 5 bases and J by 5 bases, and 9 bases separated the two germline ends. For the CDR3, the DNA is TGTGCCAGCAGTCCCCAGGGAAATGAAAAACTGTTTTTT. This gives the protein CASSPQGNEKLFF.

The rearrangement joins TRBV11-1 to TRBJ2-5, with 7 bases matching TRBD1. CDR1 and CDR2 (germline): SGHAT, FQDESV (reference sequence). This CDR3 has 13 residues. V was clipped by 5 bases and J by 4 bases; unmatched bases: 4. CDR3 sequence: CASSPTGRETQYF. In DNA form, the CDR3 reads TGTGCCAGCAGCCCGACAGGGAGAGAGACCCAGTACTTC.

V is TRBV19 and J is TRBJ1-1; 7 bases fit TRBD1. Trimming at V came to 5 bases and at J to 3 bases, leaving 15 bases not matched to a gene. CDR1 is LNHDA, CDR2 SQIVND, per germline (reference sequence). The CDR3 covers 17 residues. CDR3 DNA: TGTGCCAGTAGTCGCCACCCAGGGGGGGTCGTTGACACTGAAGCTTTCTTT. Amino acids: CASSRHPGGVVDTEAFF.

This chain connects TRBV29-1 to TRBJ2-7; D tentatively reads TRBD1 or TRBD2 (5 bases each). CDR1 and CDR2 from the germline V gene are SQVTM and ANQGSEA. CDR3 length: 14 amino acids. CDR3 DNA: TGCGAACCGGGACCCCTTCCCTCCCTCTACGAGCAGTACTTC. Translation: CEPGPLPSLYEQYF.

The rearrangement joins TRBV30 to TRBJ2-1; perhaps D is TRBD1 or TRBD2 (6 bases each). V gave up 3 bases and J gave up 6 bases, with 18 bases separating them. The CDR3 contains 15 residues. Germline-derived CDR1 and CDR2 are GTSNPN and SVGIG (reference sequence). In DNA, the CDR3 is TGTGCCTGGAGCCGGGGGTGGGGGCTTTCCAATGAGCAGTTCTTC. It specifies CAWSRGWGLSNEQFF.

This chain connects TRBV27 to TRBJ1-2; tentatively, D is TRBD1 (6 bases). The CDR3 is 14 residues long. CDR1 is MNHEY and CDR2 is SMNVEV in the germline V gene (reference sequence). V lost 2 bases, J lost 3 bases, and 10 bases lay in between. This CDR3 reads CASSLDGGHYGYTF. CDR3 sequence (DNA): TGTGCCAGCAGTTTAGATGGGGGCCACTATGGCTACACCTTC.

The chain recombines TRBV29-1 with TRBJ1-1; D unclear. The CDR3 consists of 13 residues. From germline, CDR1 is SQVTM and CDR2 ANQGSEA. Trimming left V 1 base short and J 0 bases short, with 6 bases between. This CDR3 reads CSVEGVLNTEAFF. The CDR3 nucleotides read TGCAGCGTTGAAGGGGTCCTGAACACTGAAGCTTTCTTT.

This chain uses TRBV13 with TRBJ2-5; D gene uncertain. V lost 2 bases to trimming and J lost 2 bases, with 9 bases between them. Germline lookup yields CDR1 PRHDT and CDR2 FYEKMQ (reference sequence). The CDR3 has 14 amino acids. Here the CDR3 reads CASSLRASQETQYF. CDR3 in DNA: TGTGCCAGCAGCTTAAGGGCCAGTCAAGAGACCCAGTACTTC.

The chain combines TRBV20-1 with TRBJ2-5; no firm D call. V lost 6 bases, J lost 9 bases, and 11 bases lay in between. CDR1 is DFQATT and CDR2 is SNEGSKA in the germline V gene (reference sequence). CDR3 length: 10 residues. CDR3 sequence (DNA): TGCAGTGCACAGCCTGGGGCCCAGTACTTC. Translated: CSAQPGAQYF.

The chain uses TRBV6-1 and TRBJ2-7; D possibly corresponds to TRBD2 (5 bases). Trimming stripped 6 bases from V and 3 bases from J, with 12 bases between. CDR1 and CDR2 from the germline V gene are MNHNS and SASEGT. The CDR3 totals 13 residues. For the CDR3, the DNA is TGTGCCAGCAGGGACTTTTGGGGCTACGAGCAGTACTTC. It encodes CASRDFWGYEQYF.

This chain uses TRBV5-1 with TRBJ1-3; unclear D gene. V was trimmed by 0 bases and J by 4 bases, leaving 2 bases between them. The CDR3 contains 12 residues. The V gene's germline CDR1 is SGHRS and CDR2 YFSETQ. CDR3 in DNA: TGCGCCAGCAGCTTGGCAGGAAACACCATATATTTT. This encodes CASSLAGNTIYF.

CDR3 bases: TGCGCCAGCAGCCAAGAACTAGCGGGGGGGCCGTTTTACGAGCAGTACTTC. The encoded protein is CASSQELAGGPFYEQYF. The chain links TRBV4-3 to TRBJ2-5; 13 nucleotides line up with TRBD2. With the DNA end fitting TRBJ2-7 better, the J assignment may be wrong. The CDR3 sequence is 17 residues long. Germline V CDR1 and CDR2: LGHNA, YSLEER.